The 10 T cell receptor beta chains reported below all come from one sample, sequenced in a study of T cell responses to AZD1222 COVID-19 vaccine listed by TCRdb under 2021. The sample's time point label, decoded: baseline before first vaccination. The method was the immunoSEQ multiplex PCR assay. TCRdb stores this immuneACCESS table with in-frame sequences only. Part of the clones is absent; in the studies checked, under half of the shortfall reflects unresolved V genes, and no reason is known for the rest. The sample contains roughly 120,000 clones, approximately 90% of them found a single time. The ten largest make up over 4.5% of the sample. Sequencing used peripheral blood, obtained on day 0 of AZD1222 vaccination. The receptor source for this set is an adult in good health.

This rearrangement joins TRBV6-5 to TRBJ1-6, with 8 bases identical to TRBD1. Looked up from germline, CDR1 is MNHEY and CDR2 is SVGAGI. After removal of 5 bases from V and 6 bases from J, the junction contained 6 bases not matched to a gene. The CDR3 has 15 amino acids. CDR3 sequence reads: CASSPPGQGNSPLHF. As DNA, the CDR3 is TGTGCCAGCAGTCCCCCCGGACAGGGTAATTCACCCCTCCACTTT.

This chain connects TRBV10-3 to TRBJ1-5, with a tentative D call TRBD1 (5 bases). The germline V and J ends were trimmed by 10 bases and 6 bases, with 22 bases remaining between them. This CDR3 region has 15 residues. Germline V CDR1 and CDR2: ENHRY, SYGVKD. Here the CDR3 DNA reads TGTGCCACCTCCCCGGGGGAGGGACGGGTTCAGCCCCAGCATTTT. Amino acids: CATSPGEGRVQPQHF.

The chain carries TRBV7-9 and TRBJ2-7; 7 bases align to TRBD2. V was pared by 2 bases and J by 2 bases, with 12 bases of the junction left unmatched. This CDR3 contains 17 residues. Germline CDR1 SEHNR, CDR2 FQNEAQ (reference sequence). CDR3 sequence reads: CASSLSREVTGPYEQYF. The CDR3 DNA follows: TGTGCCAGCAGCTTAAGTCGGGAGGTTACAGGTCCCTACGAGCAGTACTTC.

For this clone: At one end, the junction sequence differs from germline, possibly due to a read error. V and J are TRBV6-1 and TRBJ1-6; D call uncertain. This CDR3 region has 15 residues. Looked up from germline, CDR1 is MNHNS and CDR2 is SASEGT. The CDR3 sequence is CASNEGSSYNSPLHF. CDR3 in DNA: TGTGCCAGCAATGAAGGGAGCTCCTATAATTCACCCCTCCACTTT.

This chain joins TRBV6-5 and TRBJ1-1; 7 positions match TRBD1. V shed 6 bases, J shed 3 bases, and the junction held 7 bases outside the gene matches. Germline V gene lookup returns CDR1 MNHEY and CDR2 SVGAGI. This CDR3 spans 14 amino acids. CDR3 loop: CASSRTGWDTEAFF. DNA for the CDR3: TGTGCCAGCAGCCGGACAGGATGGGACACTGAAGCTTTCTTT.

In regard to this clone: The germline gene is not matched at one end of the junction; a read error may be the cause. This rearrangement joins TRBV7-9 to TRBJ1-2, with no clear D. From germline, CDR1 is SEHNR and CDR2 FQNEAQ (reference sequence). The CDR3 has 14 amino acids. The CDR3 protein is CASSLTGTNSGYTF. The CDR3 nucleotides are TGTGCCAGCAGCTTAACGGGAACGAACTCTGGCTACACCTTC.

This sequence joins TRBV4-3 and TRBJ1-3, with D possibly TRBD1 on 5 matching bases. Germline CDR1 and CDR2: LGHNA and YSLEER. This CDR3 is 15 amino acids long. Trimming left V 0 bases short and J 2 bases short, with 8 bases between. Written as DNA, the CDR3 is TGCGCCAGCAGCCAAGACTGGGACCCTGGAAACACCATATATTTT. Residues: CASSQDWDPGNTIYF.

J is TRBJ1-3 and V is TRBV12-3 or TRBV12-4; D remains unclear. This CDR3 has 13 residues. Between the trimmed V and J ends, which lost 3 bases and 8 bases, there was a span of 11 bases. CDR3 loop: CASSFIGGDTIYF. The CDR3 region has the DNA TGTGCCAGCAGTTTCATTGGAGGTGACACCATATATTTT.

This sequence joins TRBV7-8 and TRBJ1-5; tentatively, D is TRBD1 (5 bases). Germline V gene sequence: CDR1 SGHVS, CDR2 FQNEAQ. This CDR3 region has 16 residues. V was shortened by 5 bases and J by 2 bases, with 16 bases between the two germline ends. The CDR3 protein is CASSAGTARGNQPQHF. In nucleotides, the CDR3 is TGTGCCAGCAGCGCGGGGACGGCCCGAGGCAATCAGCCCCAGCATTTT.

The chain uses TRBV2 and TRBJ1-5; D ambiguous. The CDR3 contains 13 residues. Trimming stripped 6 bases from V and 6 bases from J, with 12 bases between. The germline gives CDR1 SNHLY, CDR2 FYNNEI. CDR3 protein: CASSPRVAQPQHF. DNA of the CDR3: TGTGCCAGCAGCCCAAGGGTAGCTCAGCCCCAGCATTTT.